This entry lists 10 T cell receptor beta chains sequenced from one sample in a study of CD8 T cells in ankylosing spondylitis. TCRdb processed the 5' RACE reads anew with MiXCR; each CDR3 protein has one entry. The table shows 250,000 or so distinct CDR3 sequences, with roughly a quarter occurring only once. The source material was blood, either unsorted or a sorted T cell fraction (not recorded which). These receptors all come from a male donor with ankylosing spondylitis or in good health (not recorded which).

This clonotype was observed a handful of times. V and J are TRBV29-1 and TRBJ1-2, with D hard to call. The CDR3 is made up of 11 amino acids. V was clipped by 0 bases and J by 3 bases, with 2 bases between them. Looked up from germline, CDR1 is SQVTM and CDR2 is ANQGSEA. The CDR3 coding sequence is TGCAGCGTTGAAGACGACTATGGCTACACCTTC. Amino acids: CSVEDDYGYTF.

The table lists this clonotype with a few counts. The chain is built from TRBV20-1 and TRBJ2-3; TRBD2 matches 10 bases. V was pared by 0 bases and J by 0 bases, with 6 bases of the junction left unmatched. The CDR3 contains 17 residues. Looked up from germline, CDR1 is DFQATT and CDR2 is SNEGSKA (reference sequence). The CDR3 spells CSARDWASGGSTDTQYF. As DNA, the CDR3 is TGCAGTGCTAGAGATTGGGCTAGCGGGGGTAGCACAGATACGCAGTATTTT.

V usage is TRBV5-1 and J usage is TRBJ1-1; the D is unclear. The CDR3 has 15 amino acids. V dropped 0 bases and J dropped 5 bases, with 14 bases sitting between them. Germline V gene sequence: CDR1 SGHRS, CDR2 YFSETQ. The CDR3 sequence is CASSLVGRRETEAFF. The CDR3 nucleotides read TGCGCCAGCAGCTTGGTGGGCCGGAGAGAGACTGAAGCTTTCTTT.

The chain carries TRBV6-1 and TRBJ2-7, with a possible D match to TRBD1 (5 bases). The CDR3 is 14 residues long. Trimming removed 0 bases at V and 2 bases at J, with 8 bases between. From germline, CDR1 is MNHNS and CDR2 SASEGT. For the CDR3, the DNA is TGTGCCAGCAGTGAAGCGGACACCACCTACGAGCAGTACTTC. Translated, it gives CASSEADTTYEQYF.

This clonotype was seen only once. The chain carries TRBV18 and TRBJ2-5; 8 bases fit TRBD2. Germline V gives CDR1 KGHSH, CDR2 LQKENI. The junction had 6 bases not matched to a gene; V was cut back by 3 bases and J by 0 bases. This CDR3 contains 16 residues. The chain's CDR3 is CASSPVAGIYQETQYF. The CDR3 DNA reads as TGTGCCAGCTCACCCGTAGCGGGGATCTACCAAGAGACCCAGTACTTC.

This clonotype showed up just a few times. V is TRBV20-1 and J is TRBJ2-7, with 11 bases aligning to TRBD2. The junction had 13 bases not matched to a gene; V was cut back by 3 bases and J by 0 bases. Germline-derived CDR1 and CDR2 are DFQATT and SNEGSKA (reference sequence). The CDR3 has 18 amino acids. The CDR3 DNA reads as TGCAGTGCTAGCGACCGACTAGCGGGGAAAAAAAGCTCCTACGAGCAGTACTTC. Translating it yields CSASDRLAGKKSSYEQYF.

This clonotype was detected ten times or more. The chain is built from TRBV11-2 and TRBJ2-1; possible D gene TRBD1, 5 bases. This CDR3 has 15 amino acids. Per germline, CDR1 SGHAT and CDR2 FQNNGV. V shed 2 bases and J shed 5 bases, with 13 bases lying between them. The CDR3 spells CASSLLRKGNNEQFF. As DNA, the CDR3 is TGTGCCAGCAGCTTATTACGAAAGGGGAACAATGAGCAGTTCTTC.

The J gene is TRBJ2-1, the V gene TRBV12-3 or TRBV12-4, with D possibly matching TRBD2 (5 bases). V was pared by 5 bases and J by 3 bases, with 8 bases between. The CDR3 covers 13 residues. The CDR3 DNA reads TGTGCCAGCAGTCCGGGAAACTACAATGAGCAGTTCTTC. Translation: CASSPGNYNEQFF.

This clonotype was seen a handful of times. The chain uses TRBV20-1 and TRBJ2-6; no definite D call. Deletions cut 1 base from V and 1 base from J, with 5 bases between. Germline CDR1 reads DFQATT; CDR2 reads SNEGSKA (reference sequence). The CDR3 covers 14 residues. In nucleotides, the CDR3 is TGCAGTGCTAGAGCAGTGTCTGGGGCCAACGTCCTGACTTTC. Its protein is CSARAVSGANVLTF.

The chain joins TRBV20-1 to TRBJ2-7; D uncertain. With 6 bases removed from V and 7 bases from J, the gap between germline ends came to 19 bases. Germline CDR1 reads DFQATT; CDR2 reads SNEGSKA (reference sequence). The CDR3 is 13 amino acids. DNA for the CDR3: TGCAGTGCCCCACCCCACGGGCGTTGGGAGCAGTACTTC. Translated: CSAPPHGRWEQYF.